The 21 T cell receptor beta chains below all came from one sample that was sequenced in a study of Graves' ophthalmopathy and Graves' hyperthyroidism. Amplification of TCR beta CDR3 regions used RNA transcripts. Second-round multiplex PCR came after a first-round RT-PCR that employed HTBI primers. TCRdb itself ran the multiplex PCR reads through MiXCR, one entry per CDR3 protein. Counted here are a few hundred thousand distinct CDR3 sequences, 20% to 25% occurring once; the ten biggest clones make up roughly 3%. Specimen: peripheral blood. The receptor set was obtained from a young woman with stable Graves' hyperthyroidism.

This clonotype was observed once. The rearrangement joins TRBV6-1 to TRBJ2-7; 7 nucleotides align to TRBD1. CDR1 MNHNS and CDR2 SASEGT come from the germline V gene. V was pared by 7 bases and J by 3 bases, with 6 bases of the junction left unmatched. The CDR3 is 13 amino acids. CDR3 amino acids: CASTADRDYEQYF. The CDR3 coding sequence is TGTGCCAGCACTGCCGACAGGGACTACGAGCAGTACTTC.

This clonotype has a handful of counts. The chain couples TRBV5-1 to TRBJ2-7; 10 bases match TRBD1. The germline gives CDR1 SGHRS, CDR2 YFSETQ. This CDR3 contains 15 residues. The trim removed 4 bases at V and 4 bases at J, leaving 8 bases unmatched. The CDR3 DNA is TGCGCCAGCAGCACACCCGGGACAGGGGTTTACGAGCAGTACTTC. It yields the protein CASSTPGTGVYEQYF.

V usage is TRBV15 and J usage is TRBJ1-1; the match to TRBD1 covers 7 bases. The CDR3 is 14 amino acids. CDR1 is LNHNV, CDR2 YYDKDF, per germline (reference sequence). After removal of 7 bases from V and 7 bases from J, the junction contained 12 bases not matched to a gene. In DNA form, the CDR3 reads TGTGCCACCAATAACAGGGGCCTTTTCGTTGAAGCTTTCTTT. Translating gives CATNNRGLFVEAFF.

This clonotype was seen repeatedly, ten times or more. The rearrangement joins TRBV4-2 to TRBJ1-2; D call uncertain. Trimming left V 1 base short and J 3 bases short, with 9 bases between. Germline values: CDR1 LGHNA, CDR2 YNFKEQ. CDR3 length: 14 residues. CDR3 DNA sequence: TGTGCCAGCAGCCAAGTACGTCCGTACTATGGCTACACCTTC. Amino acids: CASSQVRPYYGYTF.

This clonotype was seen many times. The chain links TRBV29-1 to TRBJ1-2; 8 positions agree with TRBD1. There are 15 residues in the CDR3. The germline CDR1 and CDR2 sequences are SQVTM and ANQGSEA. After removal of 4 bases from V and 4 bases from J, the junction contained 11 bases not matched to a gene. The CDR3 coding sequence is TGCAGCGTTGTCATTCAGGGGGCAATGGGCTATGGCTACACCTTC. Translating gives CSVVIQGAMGYGYTF.

This clonotype was detected ten times or more. This chain links TRBV11-2 with TRBJ1-2; 8 nucleotides agree with TRBD1. CDR1 SGHAT and CDR2 FQNNGV come from the germline V gene. The trim removed 4 bases at V and 4 bases at J, leaving 17 bases unmatched. This CDR3 region has 18 residues. The CDR3: CASSSRDRRPTMTYGYTF. In nucleotides, the CDR3 is TGTGCCAGCAGCTCTCGGGACAGGCGCCCAACTATGACCTATGGCTACACCTTC.

This rearrangement joins TRBV27 to TRBJ1-1; the D is unclear. The CDR3 length is 14 residues. CDR1 and CDR2 (germline): MNHEY, SMNVEV (reference sequence). Between the trimmed V and J ends, which lost 3 bases and 4 bases, there was a span of 12 bases. The CDR3 DNA follows: TGTGCCAGCAGTTTTAGGGTTGGCAGCACTGAAGCTTTCTTT. It translates to CASSFRVGSTEAFF.

The table lists this clonotype with many counts. The CDR3 bases are TGTGCCAGCAGCTTTTTGAAGGGCGAGACCCAGTACTTC. Translated: CASSFLKGETQYF. The chain links TRBV7-2 to TRBJ2-5; no reliable D call. Germline-derived CDR1 and CDR2 are SGHTA and FQGNSA. V was trimmed by 3 bases and J by 5 bases, leaving 10 bases between them. The CDR3 is made up of 13 amino acids.

This clonotype has ten or more counts. The chain has TRBV6-5 and TRBJ1-6; no clear D. The CDR3 is 12 amino acids. Germline V CDR1 and CDR2: MNHEY, SVGAGI. With 0 bases removed from V and 10 bases from J, the gap between germline ends came to 4 bases. As DNA, the CDR3 is TGTGCCAGCAGTTACTCGGCCTCACCCCTCCACTTT. This codes for CASSYSASPLHF.

The sample holds many counts of this clonotype. The CDR3 region is CASSSDRGSPLHF. Written as DNA, the CDR3 is TGTGCCAGCAGTTCCGACAGGGGTTCACCCCTCCACTTT. The chain is built from TRBV11-3 and TRBJ1-6; 8 bases agree with TRBD1. Per germline, CDR1 SGHNT and CDR2 YENEEA. The CDR3 length is 13 residues. J gave up 9 bases and V 6 bases, and 4 bases lay outside the gene matches.

The J gene is TRBJ2-6, the V gene TRBV12-3 or TRBV12-4; D may be TRBD2 (6 bases). V gave up 1 base and J gave up 0 bases, with 16 bases separating them. The CDR3 consists of 19 residues. The CDR3: CASSLGSAGRFSGANVLTF. The CDR3 DNA follows: TGTGCCAGCAGTTTAGGATCAGCGGGCAGATTCTCTGGGGCCAACGTCCTGACTTTC.

In its sample, this clonotype was seen many times. This chain links TRBV11-2 with TRBJ2-7; TRBD2 agrees at 8 bases. Germline CDR1 reads SGHAT; CDR2 reads FQNNGV. V lost 2 bases, J lost 5 bases, and 8 bases stayed unmatched. The CDR3 is 15 residues long. The CDR3 protein is CASSLFMGLGDEQYF. CDR3 in DNA: TGTGCCAGCAGCTTATTTATGGGACTAGGCGACGAGCAGTACTTC.

This clonotype was counted ten times or more. This rearrangement joins TRBV29-1 to TRBJ2-7, with 9 bases fitting TRBD2. In germline, CDR1 is SQVTM, CDR2 ANQGSEA. The CDR3 runs to 14 residues. Trimming removed 4 bases from V and 7 bases from J; junction bases left unmatched: 11. The CDR3 DNA reads as TGCAGCGTTGCTAGCGGGACCCTCCAGGGGGAGCAGTACTTC. Protein product: CSVASGTLQGEQYF.

This clonotype was found many times. J is TRBJ1-5 and V is TRBV7-9; 8 bases align to TRBD1. This CDR3 contains 12 residues. Unmatched junction bases numbered 2, after V lost 3 bases and J lost 10 bases. Looked up from germline, CDR1 is SEHNR and CDR2 is FQNEAQ (reference sequence). As DNA, the CDR3 is TGTGCCAGCAGCTTCGACAGGGGCCCCCAGCATTTT. Amino acid sequence: CASSFDRGPQHF.

This clonotype was counted ten times or more. V gene TRBV29-1 combines with J gene TRBJ2-7; TRBD2 aligns across 10 bases. In germline, CDR1 is SQVTM, CDR2 ANQGSEA. The CDR3 contains 14 residues. CDR3 nucleotides: TGCAGGGTCGCCCCGGGACTAGCGAGATACGAGCAGTACTTC. Its translation: CRVAPGLARYEQYF.

This rearrangement joins TRBV6-5 to TRBJ2-7, with D possibly matching TRBD2 (6 bases). The CDR3 totals 13 residues. The V end lost 6 bases, the J end lost 3 bases, and 12 bases lay between the germline ends. CDR1 is MNHEY, CDR2 SVGAGI, per germline. CDR3 in amino acids: CASRLTRFYEQYF. The CDR3 DNA reads TGTGCCAGCAGGTTGACTAGATTCTACGAGCAGTACTTC.

This clonotype has a handful of counts. This chain links TRBV4-1 with TRBJ2-7; TRBD1 aligns across 7 bases. This CDR3 has 18 amino acids. Trimming cost V 2 bases and J 0 bases; bases outside gene matches: 13. Germline assignment: CDR1 MGHRA and CDR2 YSYEKL. CDR3 region: CASSQRALGQLSSYEQYF. In nucleotides, the CDR3 is TGCGCCAGCAGCCAACGGGCGCTGGGACAGTTAAGCTCCTACGAGCAGTACTTC.

The sample holds many counts of this clonotype. The chain combines TRBV6-1 with TRBJ1-5, with unresolved D. The CDR3 sequence is 16 residues long. Trimming took off 1 base at V and 0 bases at J, with 10 bases between the two ends. The germline gives CDR1 MNHNS, CDR2 SASEGT. CDR3 protein: CASSEDWGYSNQPQHF. In DNA, the CDR3 is TGTGCCAGCAGTGAAGACTGGGGTTATAGCAATCAGCCCCAGCATTTT.

The chain has TRBV28 and TRBJ1-1, with D possibly TRBD1 on 6 matching bases. Trimming shortened V by 3 bases and J by 1 base, and 12 bases separated the two germline ends. Per germline, CDR1 MDHEN and CDR2 SYDVKM. CDR3 length: 15 residues. Here the CDR3 DNA reads TGTGCCAGCAGTTTCGGTGGGGGCCGGAACACTGAAGCTTTCTTT. It specifies CASSFGGGRNTEAFF. Supplemented by reference TRBV28 and TRBJ1-1, the full variable domain reads DVKVTQSSRYLVKRTGEKVFLECVQDMDHENMFWYRQDPGLGLRLIYFSYDVKMKEKGDIPEGYSVSREKKERFSLILESASTNQTSMYLCASSFGGGRNTEAFFGQGTRLTVV.

This clonotype was seen many times. CDR3 nucleotides: TGCGCCAGCAGCCAAGGTCACAGGGTTTACAGCAGCAATCAGCCCCAGCATTTT. Translation: CASSQGHRVYSSNQPQHF. The chain recombines TRBV4-1 with TRBJ1-5, with a weak D call TRBD1 (6 bases). The CDR3 runs 18 residues. V was clipped by 1 base and J by 1 base, with 17 bases between them. Germline values: CDR1 MGHRA, CDR2 YSYEKL.

This clonotype was recorded at least ten times. The rearrangement links TRBV4-3 to TRBJ2-5; perhaps D is TRBD1 or TRBD2 (5 bases each). Germline loops: CDR1 LGHNA, CDR2 YSLEER. Trimming removed 3 bases at V and 3 bases at J, with 11 bases between. CDR3 size: 14 residues. For the CDR3, the DNA is TGCGCCAGCAGCCAGGGGGTAGGGGAAGAGACCCAGTACTTC. Translation: CASSQGVGEETQYF.